A single sample is the source of the 25 T cell receptor beta chains below, sequenced in a study of blood T cell repertoires in COVID-19. Method: immunoSEQ multiplex PCR; TCRdb's copy keeps in-frame clones and lacks some. The sample lists some 380,000 clones, 88% occurring once. The sequencing input was PBMCs or T cells enriched from blood (not recorded which). The receptors shown here come from a middle-aged woman with acute COVID-19.

The chain carries TRBV12-5 and TRBJ1-1; possibly TRBD1 for D (6 bases). Trimming shortened V by 7 bases and J by 5 bases, and 20 bases separated the two germline ends. Per germline, CDR1 LGHNT and CDR2 FRNRAP. This CDR3 region has 15 residues. The CDR3 nucleotides are TGTGCTAGTGCTCCCTCGACAGGATGGGGGACTGAAGCTTTCTTT. It translates to CASAPSTGWGTEAFF.

The V and J genes are TRBV7-6 and TRBJ2-5, with D hard to call. The ends were cut back, 0 bases at V and 2 bases at J, with 7 bases in the middle. The CDR3 consists of 14 residues. From germline, CDR1 is SGHVS and CDR2 FNYEAQ. The CDR3 DNA is TGTGCCAGCAGCTTAGCCCAGTCTCAAGAGACCCAGTACTTC. Translated: CASSLAQSQETQYF. The variable domain in full, with the rest retrieved from reference TRBV7-6 and TRBJ2-5, is GAGVSQSPRYKVTKRGQDVALRCDPISGHVSLYWYRQALGQGPEFLTYFNYEAQQDKSGLPNDRFSAERPEGSISTLTIQRTEQRDSAMYRCASSLAQSQETQYFGPGTRLLVL.

This chain uses TRBV2 with TRBJ2-7, with 9 positions matching TRBD1. Trimming at V came to 7 bases and at J to 6 bases, leaving 16 bases not matched to a gene. Germline CDR1 is SNHLY and CDR2 is FYNNEI. The CDR3 covers 16 residues. The CDR3 DNA reads TGTGCCAGCACCCTAGAGTTACAGGGGGCATTAAGCGAGCAGTACTTC. Residues: CASTLELQGALSEQYF.

J is TRBJ2-2 and V is TRBV7-8; no clear D. Germline loops: CDR1 SGHVS, CDR2 FQNEAQ. The germline V and J ends were trimmed by 4 bases and 1 base, with 10 bases remaining between them. This CDR3 contains 15 residues. The CDR3 spells CASSYFNLNTGELFF. The CDR3 nucleotides are TGTGCCAGCAGCTACTTCAACCTGAACACCGGGGAGCTGTTTTTT.

The chain is built from TRBV10-1 and TRBJ1-3; D possibly corresponds to TRBD1 (5 bases). Per germline, CDR1 WNHNN and CDR2 SYGVQD (reference sequence). V lost 9 bases and J 3 bases, leaving 15 bases between the germline ends. The CDR3 runs 14 residues. This chain's CDR3 is CASCSGECGNTIYF. CDR3 coding DNA: TGCGCCAGTTGTTCGGGGGAATGTGGAAACACCATATATTTT.

The genes are TRBV2 and TRBJ2-3; 7 positions agree with TRBD1. This CDR3 contains 14 residues. After removal of 5 bases from V and 5 bases from J, the junction contained 7 bases not matched to a gene. The germline V gene has CDR1 SNHLY and CDR2 FYNNEI. The CDR3 protein is CASSRQGEGDTQYF. Here the CDR3 DNA reads TGTGCCAGCAGTCGACAGGGAGAGGGAGATACGCAGTATTTT.

This chain joins TRBV6-5 and TRBJ2-3, with TRBD2 matching 8 bases. CDR1 and CDR2 from the germline V gene are MNHEY and SVGAGI. The ends lost 9 bases at V and 4 bases at J; junction bases unmatched: 6. This CDR3 is built from 13 residues. As DNA, the CDR3 is TGTGCCAGTCAAAATAGCGGGGCAGATACGCAGTATTTT. Translation: CASQNSGADTQYF.

The chain uses TRBV9 and TRBJ2-1, with a possible D match to TRBD2 (7 bases). The CDR3 runs to 15 residues. CDR1 and CDR2 from the germline V gene are SGDLS and YYNGEE. V shed 0 bases and J shed 10 bases, with 17 bases lying between them. CDR3 loop: CASSVGAGAPGEQFF. Written as DNA, the CDR3 is TGTGCCAGCAGCGTAGGTGCGGGGGCCCCAGGGGAGCAGTTCTTC.

V usage is TRBV30 and J usage is TRBJ2-3, with a tentative D call TRBD2 (5 bases). The V end was cut by 2 bases, the J end by 3 bases, with 9 bases between. The CDR3 extends over 13 amino acids. Looked up from germline, CDR1 is GTSNPN and CDR2 is SVGIG (reference sequence). The DNA for the CDR3 is TGTGCCTGGAGTACCACTAGGACAGATACGCAGTATTTT. The encoded protein is CAWSTTRTDTQYF.

V is TRBV19 and J is TRBJ1-1, with D tentatively TRBD1 (6 bases). The CDR3 spans 13 residues. Looked up from germline, CDR1 is LNHDA and CDR2 is SQIVND (reference sequence). V was shortened by 5 bases and J by 5 bases, with 12 bases between the two germline ends. The CDR3 nucleotides read TGTGCCAGTAGTCCGAGGGGGATGACTGAAGCTTTCTTT. Residues: CASSPRGMTEAFF.

V is TRBV3-1 (or the pseudogene TRBV3-2) and J is TRBJ2-7, with D tentatively TRBD1 (6 bases). Per germline, CDR1 LGHDT and CDR2 YNNKEL (reference sequence). V was pared by 0 bases and J by 0 bases, with 9 bases between. CDR3 length: 15 amino acids. The CDR3 DNA reads as TGTGCCAGCAGCCAAGACGGACAGAGCTCCTACGAGCAGTACTTC. Residues: CASSQDGQSSYEQYF.

The chain couples TRBV5-4 to TRBJ1-2, with D hard to call. V was clipped by 4 bases and J by 1 base, with 8 bases between them. The CDR3 has 13 residues. From germline, CDR1 is SGHNT and CDR2 YYREEE (reference sequence). CDR3 DNA: TGTGCCAGCAGCCAGAGGAGTAACTATGGCTACACCTTC. It translates to CASSQRSNYGYTF.

The chain carries TRBV5-1 and TRBJ1-1, with D unclear. Trimming left V 1 base short and J 2 bases short, with 9 bases between. Germline V CDR1 and CDR2: SGHRS, YFSETQ. The CDR3 is 14 amino acids. The CDR3 region has the DNA TGCGCCAGCAGCTTGTATGGCACCAACACTGAAGCTTTCTTT. Protein product: CASSLYGTNTEAFF.

This sequence joins TRBV7-9 and TRBJ1-6; TRBD1 matches 7 bases. Germline V gene data show CDR1 as SEHNR and CDR2 as FQNEAQ (reference sequence). The length of the CDR3 is 15 residues. V lost 3 bases, J lost 10 bases, and 9 bases stayed unmatched. CDR3 sequence: CASSFFRGASSPLHF. The CDR3 DNA follows: TGTGCCAGCAGCTTCTTCAGGGGGGCCTCCTCACCCCTCCACTTT.

This rearrangement joins TRBV7-9 to TRBJ1-5, with unresolved D. The CDR3 loop spans 16 amino acids. Between the trimmed V and J ends, which lost 3 bases and 4 bases, there was a span of 16 bases. CDR1 and CDR2 (germline): SEHNR, FQNEAQ (reference sequence). CDR3 bases: TGTGCCAGCAGCTTTCAGACGGGAACCATTAATCAGCCCCAGCATTTT. As protein: CASSFQTGTINQPQHF.

This chain joins TRBV6-1 and TRBJ1-2; D not resolved. The germline V and J ends were trimmed by 3 bases and 7 bases, with 18 bases remaining between them. This CDR3 comprises 15 residues. Germline V gives CDR1 MNHNS, CDR2 SASEGT. The CDR3 spells CASSDRASASGGYTF. The CDR3 bases are TGTGCCAGCAGTGACCGAGCGTCCGCCTCCGGTGGCTACACCTTC.

The chain has TRBV5-1 and TRBJ2-1, with TRBD2 matching over 8 bases. In germline, CDR1 is SGHRS, CDR2 YFSETQ. The trim removed 0 bases at V and 5 bases at J, leaving 4 bases unmatched. This CDR3 spans 15 amino acids. CDR3 DNA: TGCGCCAGCAGCTTGGAGCGGGGGACGGACAATGAGCAGTTCTTC. It is translated as CASSLERGTDNEQFF.

V usage is TRBV9 and J usage is TRBJ1-2, with unresolved D. The germline gives CDR1 SGDLS, CDR2 YYNGEE. Trimming shortened V by 3 bases and J by 7 bases, and 13 bases separated the two germline ends. The CDR3 contains 13 residues. CDR3 nucleotide sequence: TGTGCCAGCAGCGCGACTGACCATCTTGGCTACACCTTC. As protein: CASSATDHLGYTF.

The rearrangement uses TRBV27 and TRBJ2-7, with D possibly matching TRBD1 (5 bases). CDR3 size: 15 residues. Germline loops: CDR1 MNHEY, CDR2 SMNVEV (reference sequence). Trimming stripped 3 bases from V and 4 bases from J, with 16 bases between. The CDR3 is CASSFGHLGRYEQYF. The DNA for the CDR3 is TGTGCCAGCAGTTTCGGACATTTAGGGCGGTACGAGCAGTACTTC.

The chain employs TRBV25-1 and TRBJ1-3; unclear D gene. The CDR3 is 15 residues long. Trimming stripped 1 base from V and 1 base from J, with 8 bases between. The germline gives CDR1 MGHDK, CDR2 SYGVNS. The CDR3 here is CASSESGSSGNTIYF. The DNA for the CDR3 is TGTGCCAGCAGTGAATCTGGCAGTTCTGGAAACACCATATATTTT. The full variable domain, in which reference TRBV25-1 and TRBJ1-3 provide the parts outside the CDR3, is EADIYQTPRYLVIGTGKKITLECSQTMGHDKMYWYQQDPGMELHLIHYSYGVNSTEKGDLSSESTVSRIRTEHFPLTLESARPSHTSQYLCASSESGSSGNTIYFGEGSWLTVV.

V is TRBV7-4 and J is TRBJ2-5, with 8 positions matching TRBD2. CDR3 length: 15 residues. Germline V lookup: CDR1 SGHVT, CDR2 SQSDAQ. Trimming at V came to 5 bases and at J to 3 bases, leaving 8 bases not matched to a gene. The CDR3 loop is CASSIPGGGKETQYF. The CDR3 bases are TGTGCCAGCAGCATCCCCGGGGGGGGGAAAGAGACCCAGTACTTC.

This clone was observed a handful of times. This sample also contains other DNA sequences that code for the same CDR3. The CDR3 here is CAWSVGQGNQPQHF. In nucleotides, the CDR3 is TGTGCCTGGAGTGTCGGCCAGGGGAATCAGCCCCAGCATTTT. The chain couples TRBV30 to TRBJ1-5; tentatively, D is TRBD1 (6 bases). V shed 0 bases and J shed 4 bases, with 10 bases lying between them. The CDR3 loop spans 14 amino acids. Germline CDR1 reads GTSNPN; CDR2 reads SVGIG (reference sequence).

This chain links TRBV19 with TRBJ1-3, with D maybe TRBD1 (6 bases). The V and J ends lost 9 bases and 1 base respectively, with 10 bases between them. CDR3 length: 13 residues. Germline V gene data show CDR1 as LNHDA and CDR2 as SQIVND (reference sequence). CDR3 loop: CASNTGSGNTIYF. The CDR3, as DNA: TGTGCCAGCAATACAGGGTCTGGAAACACCATATATTTT.

This clone was observed a handful of times. CDR3 protein: CASSTTGASTDTQYF. CDR3 sequence (DNA): TGTGCCAGCAGCACAACAGGGGCTAGCACAGATACGCAGTATTTT. The chain links TRBV5-8 to TRBJ2-3; TRBD1 matches 7 bases. CDR3 size: 15 residues. The V segment lost 4 bases and the J segment 0 bases; nucleotides outside the gene matches: 5. Looked up from germline, CDR1 is SGHTS and CDR2 is YDEGEE.

This clone was seen a single time. The chain is built from TRBV2 and TRBJ1-2; D unresolved. This CDR3 has 14 amino acids. The germline V and J ends were trimmed by 6 bases and 2 bases, with 13 bases remaining between them. CDR1 SNHLY and CDR2 FYNNEI come from the germline V gene. The CDR3 protein is CASRRSRENYGYTF. CDR3 nucleotides: TGTGCCAGCAGGCGGTCGCGGGAAAACTATGGCTACACCTTC.